This record concerns one TCR beta chain sequence. The antigen remains unidentified. The CDR3 extends over 16 amino acids. V was clipped by 5 bases and J by 7 bases; unmatched bases: 7. CDR1 is SGHNT and CDR2 is YENEEA in the germline V gene. This entry belongs to a study of T-cell memory formation after mild COVID-19. Overall study results and limits: Researchers found some responding clones in pre-infection memory, a sign that cross-reactive memory joined. Contracting CD4+ clones sat mainly in CM and EM; CD8+ in EMRA.

TCR alpha and TCR beta cDNA libraries with sample barcodes and UMIs came from 5'RACE using constant-segment primers. Using its own MiXCR run on the 5' RACE reads, TCRdb lists one record per CDR3 protein. The repertoire consists of roughly 170,000 distinct CDR3 sequences, with about 20% occurring once and the leading ten covering about 23%. J is TRBJ2-1 and V is TRBV11-3, with TRBD2 matching over 14 bases. What was sequenced was PBMCs or a T cell subset sorted from them (not recorded which). The receptor was isolated from an adult woman who had mild COVID-19 (a few samples of this study predate the infection). Cell type and time point are not known. CDR3 in amino acids: CASSPRTSGRMNEQFF. The CDR3 nucleotides read TGTGCCAGCAGCCCCAGGACTAGCGGGAGGATGAATGAGCAGTTCTTC.